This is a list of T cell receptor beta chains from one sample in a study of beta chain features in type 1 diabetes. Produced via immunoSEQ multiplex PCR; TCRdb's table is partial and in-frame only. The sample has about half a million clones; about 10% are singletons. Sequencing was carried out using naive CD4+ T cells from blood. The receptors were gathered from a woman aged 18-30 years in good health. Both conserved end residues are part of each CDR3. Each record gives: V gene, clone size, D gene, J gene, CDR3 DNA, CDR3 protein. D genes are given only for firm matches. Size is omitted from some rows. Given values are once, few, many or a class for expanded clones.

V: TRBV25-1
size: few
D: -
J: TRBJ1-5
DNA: TGTGCCAGCAGTGAATTGGGGGGGCCCGATCAGCCCCAGCATTTT
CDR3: CASSELGGPDQPQHF

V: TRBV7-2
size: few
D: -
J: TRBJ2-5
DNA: TGTGCCAGCAGCTCCCCGCCAGAGACCCAGTACTTC
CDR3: CASSSPPETQYF

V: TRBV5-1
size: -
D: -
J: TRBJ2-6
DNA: TGCGCCAGCAGCTTGTGGAGTTCTGGGGCCAACGTCCTGACTTTC
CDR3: CASSLWSSGANVLTF

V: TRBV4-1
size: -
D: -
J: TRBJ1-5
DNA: TGCGCCAGCAGCCCGGCCACAGGAGGGGGTAATCAGCCCCAGCATTTT
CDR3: CASSPATGGGNQPQHF

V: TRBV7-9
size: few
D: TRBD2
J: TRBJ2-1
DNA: TGTGCCAGCAGCTCACCCGCGGGGGGGCTCTACAATGAGCAGTTCTTC
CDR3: CASSSPAGGLYNEQFF

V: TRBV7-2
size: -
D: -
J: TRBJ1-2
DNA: TGTGCCAGCAGCAGCAGGGATTACGGCTACACCTTC
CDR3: CASSSRDYGYTF

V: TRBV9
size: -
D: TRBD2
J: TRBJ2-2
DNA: TGTGCCAGCAGTCAGACTAGCGGGAGCGCATACACCGGGGAGCTGTTTTTT
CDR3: CASSQTSGSAYTGELFF

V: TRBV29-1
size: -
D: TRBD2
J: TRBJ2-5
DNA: TGCAGCGTTCACGGGGGGGAAGAGACCCAGTACTTC
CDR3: CSVHGGEETQYF

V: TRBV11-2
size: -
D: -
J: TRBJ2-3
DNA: TGTGCCAGCAGCTTAGCCGCGGATACGCAGTATTTT
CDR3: CASSLAADTQYF

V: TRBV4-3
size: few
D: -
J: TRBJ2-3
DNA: TGCGCCAGCAGCCGGAATTCGGGGACAGATACGCAGTATTTT
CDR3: CASSRNSGTDTQYF

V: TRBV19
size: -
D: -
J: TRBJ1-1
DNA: TGTGCCAGTAGTACGACAGCGAACACTGAAGCTTTCTTT
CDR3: CASSTTANTEAFF

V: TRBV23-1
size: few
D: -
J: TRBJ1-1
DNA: TGCGCCAGCAGTCACCCCCCCGGGGTTGGGGGCACTGAAGCTTTCTTT
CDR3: CASSHPPGVGGTEAFF

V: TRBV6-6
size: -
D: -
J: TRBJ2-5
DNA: TGTGCCAGCATACGGAGTTTCCAAGAGACCCAGTACTTC
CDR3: CASIRSFQETQYF

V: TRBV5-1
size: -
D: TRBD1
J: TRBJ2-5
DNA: TGCGCCAGCAGCTTGCGGGACAGGGGAGAGACCCAGTACTTC
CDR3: CASSLRDRGETQYF

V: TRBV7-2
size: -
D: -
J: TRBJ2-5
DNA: TGTGCCAGCAGCTCGCGGAGGGCCCAGTACTTC
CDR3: CASSSRRAQYF

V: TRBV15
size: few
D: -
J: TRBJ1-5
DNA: TGTGCCACCAGCAGCAACAGGGAAGGGCCCCAGCATTTT
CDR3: CATSSNREGPQHF

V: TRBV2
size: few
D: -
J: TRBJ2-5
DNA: TGTGCCAGCAGTGAGAGGGTGGAGACCCAGTACTTC
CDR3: CASSERVETQYF

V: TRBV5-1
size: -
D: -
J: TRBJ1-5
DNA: TGCGCCAGCAGCCCCGGGACAAGCAATCAGCCCCAGCATTTT
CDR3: CASSPGTSNQPQHF

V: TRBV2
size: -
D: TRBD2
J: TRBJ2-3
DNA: TGTGCCAGCATAGGACTAGCGGGCACAGATACGCAGTATTTT
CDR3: CASIGLAGTDTQYF

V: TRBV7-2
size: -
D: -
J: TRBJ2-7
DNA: TGTGCCAGCAGCCTCCCTAGGGCTAACTACGAGCAGTACTTC
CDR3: CASSLPRANYEQYF

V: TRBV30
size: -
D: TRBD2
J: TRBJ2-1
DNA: TGTGCCTGGAGTGTCTTCGGGACTAGCTCCTACAATGAGCAGTTCTTC
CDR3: CAWSVFGTSSYNEQFF

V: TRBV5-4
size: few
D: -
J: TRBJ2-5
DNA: TGTGCCAGCAGCTTGGAAGGGCCGAGAGAGACCCAGTACTTC
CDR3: CASSLEGPRETQYF

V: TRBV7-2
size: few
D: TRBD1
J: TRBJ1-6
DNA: TGTGCCAGCAGCCCGGGACAGCGATCTTGGACCCTCCACTTT
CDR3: CASSPGQRSWTLHF

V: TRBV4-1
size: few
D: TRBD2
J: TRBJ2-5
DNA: TGCGCCAGCAGCTGGGGGGGATTAGAGACCCAGTACTTC
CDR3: CASSWGGLETQYF

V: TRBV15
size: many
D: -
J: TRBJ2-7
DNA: TGTGCCACCAGCTCCTACCTAGGGGTTTACGAGCAGTACTTC
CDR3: CATSSYLGVYEQYF

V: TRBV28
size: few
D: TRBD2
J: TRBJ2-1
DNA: TGTGCCAGCAGCTCACTAACTAGCGGGGTATTGAATGAGCAGTTCTTC
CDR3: CASSSLTSGVLNEQFF

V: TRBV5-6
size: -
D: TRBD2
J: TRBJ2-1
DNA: TGTGCCAGCAGCTTGGGACTAGCGGTCCAATGGGGTGAGCAGTTCTTC
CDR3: CASSLGLAVQWGEQFF

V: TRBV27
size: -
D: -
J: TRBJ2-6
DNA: TGTGCGAGCAACAGGGCTGGGGCCAACGTCCTGACTTTC
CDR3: CASNRAGANVLTF

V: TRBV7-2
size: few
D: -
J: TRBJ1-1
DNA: TGTGCCAGCAGCTTAAAGGCCGGCCAGATGAACACTGAAGCTTTCTTT
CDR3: CASSLKAGQMNTEAFF

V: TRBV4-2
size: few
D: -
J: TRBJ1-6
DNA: TGTGCCAGCAGCCAATCCTCAGCCCTCGGGAATTCACCCCTCCACTTT
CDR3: CASSQSSALGNSPLHF

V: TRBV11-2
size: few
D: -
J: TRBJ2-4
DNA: TGTGCCAGCAGCCCCCGCTGGGGAATAAGCGGAAACATTCAGTACTTC
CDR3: CASSPRWGISGNIQYF

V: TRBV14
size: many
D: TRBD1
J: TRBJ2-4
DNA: TGTGCCAGCAGCCAAGGGGGACAGAAAAACATTCAGTACTTC
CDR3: CASSQGGQKNIQYF

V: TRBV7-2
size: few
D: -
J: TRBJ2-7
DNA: TGTGCCAGCAGCCTCAGACAGGAGACATACGAGCAGTACTTC
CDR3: CASSLRQETYEQYF

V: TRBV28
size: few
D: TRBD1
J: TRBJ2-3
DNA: TGTGCCAGCAGGACAGGGTTGCACACAGATACGCAGTATTTT
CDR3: CASRTGLHTDTQYF

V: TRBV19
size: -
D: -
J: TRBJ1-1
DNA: TGTGCCAGTAGTATGGGGGAGATCGCTGAAGCTTTCTTT
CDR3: CASSMGEIAEAFF